The T cell receptor (beta chain) under discussion was sequenced for a study of T cells in Graves' hyperthyroidism and ophthalmopathy. General study results and limits: The blood repertoire included most of the expanded thyroid clonotypes above 0.001. A median around 6 months before onset, the model predicted ophthalmopathy.

Germline CDR1 reads LNHDA; CDR2 reads SQIVND (reference sequence). Trimming cost V 7 bases and J 5 bases, with 15 bases left between them. The CDR3 totals 14 residues. This clonotype was counted only a few times. What it recognizes is unknown. Exclusion criteria comprised uncontrolled infection, other autoimmune disease, pregnancy or lactation. The investigators amplified TCR beta CDR3 regions from RNA transcripts. Initially, a first-round RT-PCR of the TCR CDR3 employed the HTBI primer set. TCRdb ran MiXCR on the multiplex PCR reads and lists one entry per CDR3 protein. Seen here are over 500,000 distinct CDR3 sequences, roughly 45% observed once, and the top ten hold about 40%.

The sample taken for sequencing was peripheral blood or thyroid tissue (not recorded which). The chain uses TRBV19 and TRBJ1-5; D possibly corresponds to TRBD1 (6 bases). This receptor was obtained from an adult woman with Graves' disease, either hyperthyroidism or ophthalmopathy (not recorded which). CDR3 amino acids: CASIKGGKDQPQHF. CDR3 nucleotide sequence: TGTGCCAGTATCAAGGGGGGAAAGGATCAGCCCCAGCATTTT.